Listed here are 31 T cell receptor beta chains from one sample, sequenced in a study of CD8+ T cells in alopecia areata. Extracted from the samples, RNA was reverse transcribed into cDNA to serve as the sequencing template. Clones were sequenced by immunoSEQ multiplex PCR, and TCRdb holds only the in-frame ones, with some missing. This table has fewer than 250,000 clones, around 43% appearing once. This sample's treatment: oral pan-JAK inhibitor, 5-10 mg twice daily. The sequencing used CD4+ T cells sorted from blood, collected around week 36, from a patient treated with tofacitinib. The receptor set was obtained from a human donor with alopecia areata.

The genes are TRBV6-5 and TRBJ2-1, with D maybe TRBD1 (6 bases). The CDR3 extends over 14 amino acids. With 1 base removed from V and 8 bases from J, the gap between germline ends came to 12 bases. Germline V gene data show CDR1 as MNHEY and CDR2 as SVGAGI. CDR3 sequence reads: CASSYWVGADEQFF. The CDR3 DNA reads TGTGCCAGCAGTTACTGGGTGGGGGCCGATGAGCAGTTCTTC.

The chain carries TRBV7-3 and TRBJ2-3, with D hard to call. Germline values: CDR1 SGHTA, CDR2 FQGTGA. Trimming stripped 4 bases from V and 1 base from J, with 15 bases between. The CDR3 contains 16 residues. CDR3 in DNA: TGTGCCAGCAGCTCCTCCTCCGGGTATGGCACAGATACGCAGTATTTT. It is translated as CASSSSSGYGTDTQYF. Filled out from reference TRBV7-3 and TRBJ2-3, the complete variable domain reads GAGVSQTPSNKVTEKGKYVELRCDPISGHTALYWYRQSLGQGPEFLIYFQGTGAADDSGLPNDRFFAVRPEGSVSTLKIQRTERGDSAVYLCASSSSSGYGTDTQYFGPGTRLTVL.

This clone was seen only a few times. This chain connects TRBV6-6 to TRBJ2-7; D unclear. Germline V gene data show CDR1 as MNHNY and CDR2 as SVGAGI (reference sequence). The germline V and J ends were trimmed by 0 bases and 7 bases, with 13 bases remaining between them. The CDR3 loop spans 14 amino acids. The CDR3 coding sequence is TGTGCCAGCAGTTACTCGAGTACGGAGAAGGAGCAGTACTTC. This codes for CASSYSSTEKEQYF.

This clone was seen a few times. The chain has TRBV11-2 and TRBJ1-1; 9 nucleotides match TRBD1. CDR3 length: 13 amino acids. CDR1 is SGHAT, CDR2 FQNNGV, per germline. The ends lost 4 bases at V and 5 bases at J; junction bases unmatched: 2. CDR3 in amino acids: CASSYRGQTEAFF. CDR3 DNA: TGTGCCAGCAGCTACAGGGGGCAAACTGAAGCTTTCTTT.

This clone was counted between two and nine times. This chain uses TRBV27 with TRBJ2-5, with D possibly matching TRBD2 (6 bases). The CDR3 length is 10 residues. The germline V gene encodes CDR1 MNHEY and CDR2 SMNVEV (reference sequence). CDR3 residues: CVRRGREQYF. DNA of the CDR3: TGTGTCCGTCGGGGGAGAGAGCAGTACTTC.

This clone was seen more than once but under ten times. The CDR3 DNA follows: TGTGCCAGTAGATCGAGACAGCAAAGCACAGATACGCAGTATTTT. This encodes CASRSRQQSTDTQYF. The chain uses TRBV19 and TRBJ2-3; D is perhaps TRBD1 (5 bases). This CDR3 region has 15 residues. V lost 6 bases and J 0 bases, leaving 13 bases between the germline ends. Germline CDR1 LNHDA, CDR2 SQIVND (reference sequence).

Of note for this clone: Compared with germline, one end of the junction differs, possibly owing to a read error. The V gene is TRBV10-3, the J gene TRBJ1-5; D gene ambiguous. This CDR3 has 14 amino acids. Germline loops: CDR1 ENHRY, CDR2 SYGVKD. The CDR3 nucleotides read TGTGCCAGCAGTTACTTCGCGACCGCTCAGCCCCAGCATTTT. This gives the protein CASSYFATAQPQHF.

The chain employs TRBV7-2 and TRBJ2-6; no firm D call. Germline V CDR1 and CDR2: SGHTA, FQGNSA. V was clipped by 1 base and J by 0 bases, with 4 bases between them. CDR3 size: 15 residues. The CDR3 region is CASSLGPSGANVLTF. In DNA, the CDR3 is TGTGCCAGCAGCTTAGGGCCCTCTGGGGCCAACGTCCTGACTTTC.

J is TRBJ1-1 and V is TRBV5-1; weak D call: TRBD1 (5 bases). The CDR3 length is 12 residues. Trimming removed 0 bases from V and 10 bases from J, with 10 bases in between. CDR1 and CDR2 from the germline V gene are SGHRS and YFSETQ. CDR3 sequence (DNA): TGCGCCAGCAGCTTGGAAGGTCAGGGAGCTTTCTTT. Translation gives CASSLEGQGAFF.

This clone was detected once. The chain joins TRBV5-6 to TRBJ1-2; possibly TRBD1 for D (5 bases). Germline assignment: CDR1 SGHDT and CDR2 YYEEEE. V was cut by 4 bases and J by 2 bases, with 9 bases left in between. This CDR3 is 13 amino acids long. The CDR3 region is CASSPGVNYGYTF. The CDR3 DNA reads as TGTGCCAGCAGCCCGGGGGTCAACTATGGCTACACCTTC.

This clone was picked up a small number of times. The chain combines TRBV5-1 with TRBJ1-5, with no clear D. This CDR3 is built from 15 residues. Trimming removed 1 base from V and 4 bases from J, with 12 bases in between. The germline CDR1 and CDR2 sequences are SGHRS and YFSETQ. The CDR3 nucleotides read TGCGCCAGCAGCTTGATGCCAGGAAGTAATCAGCCCCAGCATTTT. This gives the protein CASSLMPGSNQPQHF.

This chain links TRBV5-1 with TRBJ2-1; the match to TRBD2 covers 10 bases. CDR3 size: 17 residues. Trimming cost V 4 bases and J 1 base; bases outside gene matches: 8. In germline, CDR1 is SGHRS, CDR2 YFSETQ. The CDR3 region is CASSRSLAGGSYNEQFF. CDR3 DNA sequence: TGCGCCAGCAGCCGTTCCTTAGCGGGAGGTTCCTACAATGAGCAGTTCTTC.

This chain connects TRBV19 to TRBJ2-1; 9 bases align to TRBD1. Trimming at V came to 11 bases and at J to 13 bases, leaving 18 bases not matched to a gene. Germline loops: CDR1 LNHDA, CDR2 SQIVND (reference sequence). The CDR3 has 14 amino acids. The CDR3 reads CASSPHTGGAQQFF. The CDR3 DNA reads as TGTGCCTCCTCCCCCCATACAGGGGGCGCACAACAGTTCTTC.

The chain employs TRBV27 and TRBJ2-7, with D perhaps matching TRBD1 or TRBD2 (5 bases each). CDR3 length: 15 amino acids. Per germline, CDR1 MNHEY and CDR2 SMNVEV (reference sequence). Between the trimmed V and J ends, which lost 3 bases and 1 base, there was a span of 13 bases. The CDR3 protein is CASSFGGHFSYEQYF. The CDR3 nucleotides read TGTGCCAGCAGTTTTGGGGGTCACTTTTCCTACGAGCAGTACTTC.

This clone has at least ten counts. The chain carries TRBV7-2 and TRBJ2-7; 8 bases match TRBD2. Germline V gives CDR1 SGHTA, CDR2 FQGNSA. V shed 5 bases and J 0 bases; nucleotides not matched to a gene: 12. This CDR3 is 17 amino acids long. The CDR3 region has the DNA TGTGCCAGCAGCGCAGCTCGGGGCAGCGGGAGCTCCTACGAGCAGTACTTC. It yields the protein CASSAARGSGSSYEQYF.

This clone was seen a single time. V usage is TRBV11-1 and J usage is TRBJ2-7; a weak D match, TRBD1 (5 bases). The CDR3 consists of 14 residues. Trimming cost V 5 bases and J 3 bases, with 14 bases left between them. Germline-derived CDR1 and CDR2 are SGHAT and FQDESV (reference sequence). CDR3 DNA sequence: TGTGCCAGCAGCCAGGGAAACAGTATCTACGAGCAGTACTTC. Protein sequence: CASSQGNSIYEQYF.

This clone came up a few times. The V gene is TRBV29-1, the J gene TRBJ2-7, with 8 nucleotides matching TRBD1. This CDR3 has 12 amino acids. After removal of 7 bases from V and 6 bases from J, the junction contained 8 bases not matched to a gene. Germline V lookup: CDR1 SQVTM, CDR2 ANQGSEA. Here the CDR3 reads CSGWTGPGEQYF. The CDR3 coding sequence is TGCAGCGGATGGACAGGGCCCGGCGAGCAGTACTTC.

This clone was observed a handful of times. The CDR3 region has the DNA TGTGCCAGCAGTCACGCACCAGCGCACCCCGTCGCCGAGCAGTACTTC. Its protein is CASSHAPAHPVAEQYF. The chain is built from TRBV6-6 and TRBJ2-7; no clear D. V shed 5 bases and J shed 6 bases, with 23 bases lying between them. This CDR3 has 16 amino acids. The germline V gene encodes CDR1 MNHNY and CDR2 SVGAGI (reference sequence).

This clone has just a few counts. The chain has TRBV6-1 and TRBJ2-7, with D perhaps matching TRBD1 or TRBD2 (5 bases each). Germline V lookup: CDR1 MNHNS, CDR2 SASEGT. The V and J ends lost 4 bases and 2 bases respectively, with 9 bases between them. The CDR3 sequence is 13 residues long. The CDR3 sequence is CASSVRGAYEQYF. The CDR3 DNA sequence: TGTGCCAGCAGTGTAAGGGGAGCCTACGAGCAGTACTTC.

This clone was observed a handful of times. The CDR3: CSENREGAYF. As DNA, the CDR3 is TGCAGCGAGAACAGGGAAGGGGCGTACTTC. This rearrangement joins TRBV29-1 to TRBJ2-5; perhaps TRBD1 as D (6 bases). V gave up 7 bases and J gave up 13 bases, with 16 bases separating them. Germline loops: CDR1 SQVTM, CDR2 ANQGSEA. The CDR3 runs to 10 residues. Full variable domain (missing parts from reference TRBV29-1 and TRBJ2-5): SAVISQKPSRDICQRGTSLTIQCQVDSQVTMMFWYRQQPGQSLTLIATANQGSEATYESGFVIDKFPISRPNLTFSTLTVSNMSPEDSSIYLCSENREGAYFGPGTRLLVL.

This clone was counted between two and nine times. The chain is built from TRBV4-1 and TRBJ2-4; D may be TRBD2 (6 bases). The germline V gene encodes CDR1 MGHRA and CDR2 YSYEKL. CDR3 length equals 14 residues. V lost 6 bases, J lost 9 bases, and 18 bases lay in between. This CDR3 reads CASSGSAGPGIQYF. CDR3 in DNA: TGCGCCAGCAGTGGGTCGGCGGGGCCGGGCATTCAGTACTTC.

This clone was recorded a few times. The rearrangement joins TRBV19 to TRBJ2-2, with 8 bases that match TRBD1. This CDR3 contains 15 residues. V lost 9 bases, J lost 4 bases, and 10 bases stayed unmatched. The germline V gene has CDR1 LNHDA and CDR2 SQIVND (reference sequence). The DNA for the CDR3 is TGTGCCAGAACGCGGACAGGGCGACGCACCGGGGAGCTGTTTTTT. It codes for CARTRTGRRTGELFF. The full variable domain, in which reference TRBV19 and TRBJ2-2 provide the parts outside the CDR3, is DGGITQSPKYLFRKEGQNVTLSCEQNLNHDAMYWYRQDPGQGLRLIYYSQIVNDFQKGDIAEGYSVSREKKESFPLTVTSAQKNPTAFYLCARTRTGRRTGELFFGEGSRLTVL.

The rearrangement links TRBV29-1 to TRBJ2-1, with no clear D. Germline lookup yields CDR1 SQVTM and CDR2 ANQGSEA. The CDR3 totals 12 residues. Trimming removed 5 bases at V and 3 bases at J, with 8 bases between. CDR3 protein: CSVKSGYNEQFF. The DNA of the CDR3 is TGCAGCGTTAAGTCAGGCTACAATGAGCAGTTCTTC.

This clone was found a few times. The chain uses TRBV6-5 and TRBJ2-1, with D possibly TRBD2 on 6 matching bases. In germline, CDR1 is MNHEY, CDR2 SVGAGI. Trimming removed 7 bases from V and 7 bases from J, with 17 bases in between. This CDR3 contains 14 residues. The CDR3 region is CASTPGEERNEQFF. As DNA, the CDR3 is TGTGCCAGCACCCCGGGAGAGGAGCGGAATGAGCAGTTCTTC.

A remark on this clone: This sample also contains other DNA sequences that code for the same CDR3. The V and J genes are TRBV30 and TRBJ2-3; 13 nucleotides line up with TRBD2. Germline CDR1 and CDR2: GTSNPN and SVGIG (reference sequence). The CDR3 is 15 amino acids. V shed 0 bases, J shed 5 bases, and the junction held 2 bases outside the gene matches. The CDR3 coding sequence is TGTGCCTGGAGTGTCGGACTAGCGGGAGAAGATACGCAGTATTTT. Translating gives CAWSVGLAGEDTQYF.

The rearrangement links TRBV27 to TRBJ1-2; D gene ambiguous. This CDR3 region has 14 residues. Trimming pared 3 bases from V and 8 bases from J, leaving 16 bases between. Germline CDR1 MNHEY, CDR2 SMNVEV (reference sequence). Here the CDR3 reads CASSFSGPPAGYTF. CDR3 sequence (DNA): TGTGCCAGCAGTTTCTCCGGGCCCCCGGCGGGCTACACCTTC.

The chain uses TRBV28 and TRBJ1-2; no clear D gene. The ends were cut back, 4 bases at V and 0 bases at J, with 15 bases in the middle. The germline CDR1 and CDR2 sequences are MDHEN and SYDVKM. The CDR3 loop spans 16 amino acids. The CDR3 nucleotides read TGTGCCAGCAGTTCGTCCGGGAGTAAAGCTAACTATGGCTACACCTTC. Its translation is CASSSSGSKANYGYTF.

The CDR3, as DNA: TGTGCCAGCAGCTTCTTACCTGCTAGCGGGAGGGCACATGAGCAGTTCTTC. This translates into CASSFLPASGRAHEQFF. This chain connects TRBV7-2 to TRBJ2-1, with TRBD2 matching over 12 bases. Germline V gives CDR1 SGHTA, CDR2 FQGNSA. Unmatched junction bases numbered 11, after V lost 3 bases and J lost 8 bases. The CDR3 has 17 residues.

The V gene is TRBV30, the J gene TRBJ2-5; D remains ambiguous. CDR3 length: 13 amino acids. Germline V gene data show CDR1 as GTSNPN and CDR2 as SVGIG (reference sequence). V shed 6 bases and J shed 2 bases, with 13 bases lying between them. CDR3 sequence reads: CACTDPLQETQYF. CDR3 in DNA: TGTGCCTGTACCGACCCTCTACAAGAGACCCAGTACTTC.

CDR3 protein: CAWDRGQNTGELFF. Here the CDR3 DNA reads TGTGCCTGGGACAGGGGGCAGAACACCGGGGAGCTGTTTTTT. This chain connects TRBV30 to TRBJ2-2; 10 bases are a match to TRBD1. The CDR3 contains 14 residues. Trimming cost V 5 bases and J 1 base; bases outside gene matches: 1. CDR1 and CDR2 (germline): GTSNPN, SVGIG (reference sequence).

The sample holds a few counts of this clone. J is TRBJ1-4 and V is TRBV6-1; D is ambiguous. The CDR3 loop spans 11 amino acids. Germline V gene lookup returns CDR1 MNHNS and CDR2 SASEGT. V shed 2 bases and J shed 14 bases, with 9 bases lying between them. The CDR3 DNA sequence: TGTGCCAGCAGTGAAAGTCCTAGCCTGTTTTTT. This codes for CASSESPSLFF.